This T cell receptor (beta chain) appears in the sequencing data of a study of technical replicates of blood from a handful of donors. V gave up 6 bases and J gave up 3 bases; unmatched junction bases: 7. This CDR3 comprises 15 residues. Germline values: CDR1 MNHEY, CDR2 SMNVEV (reference sequence). Sequenced by immunoSEQ multiplex PCR; TCRdb stores in-frame clones only, minus some. This table has approximately 70,000 clones, 90% to 95% appearing once. V is TRBV27 and J is TRBJ2-1; 8 nucleotides agree with TRBD1. This receptor was taken from a human donor in good health. Some clones in this sample may be carry-over from other donors' samples. Sequences were obtained from T cells isolated from PBMCs. The CDR3 coding sequence is TGTGCCAGCAGCCCAATCGGACAGGGCTACAATGAGCAGTTCTTC. Translated: CASSPIGQGYNEQFF.